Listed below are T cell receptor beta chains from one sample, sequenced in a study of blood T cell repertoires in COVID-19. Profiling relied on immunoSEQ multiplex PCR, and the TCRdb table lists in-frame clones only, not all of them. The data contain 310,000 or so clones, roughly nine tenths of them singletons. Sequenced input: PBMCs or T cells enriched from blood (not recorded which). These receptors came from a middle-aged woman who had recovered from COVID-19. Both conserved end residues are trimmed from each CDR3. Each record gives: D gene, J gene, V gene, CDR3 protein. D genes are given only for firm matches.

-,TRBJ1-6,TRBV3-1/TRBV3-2,ASSRGGPLH
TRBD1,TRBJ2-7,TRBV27,ASGGTGTYEQY
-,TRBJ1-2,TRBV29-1,SARNREMDGYT
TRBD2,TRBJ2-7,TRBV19,ASSKQGEGLADYEQY
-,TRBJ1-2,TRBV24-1,ATSDTISQHGYT
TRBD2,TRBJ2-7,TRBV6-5,ASSYGTSRDYEQY
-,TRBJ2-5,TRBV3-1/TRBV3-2,ASSQDLGEVRETQY
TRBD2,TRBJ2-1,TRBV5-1,ASSRALAGGNEQF
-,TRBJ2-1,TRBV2,ASSSEPGTPSLSYNEQF
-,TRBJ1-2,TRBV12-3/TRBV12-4,ASSYRSYGYT
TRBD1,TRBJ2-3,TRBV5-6,ASSLLRQGGSDTQY
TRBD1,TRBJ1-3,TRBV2,ASSAPTGGNTIY
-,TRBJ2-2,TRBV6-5,ASSYGAGITGELF
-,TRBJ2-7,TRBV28,ASRPRAGTYEQY
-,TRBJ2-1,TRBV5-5,ASSLSPVNEQF
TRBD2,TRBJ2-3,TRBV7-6,ASSSEGLAGGDTQY
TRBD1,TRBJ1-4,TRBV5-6,ASSIGGAYQKLF
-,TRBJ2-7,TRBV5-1,ASSSGRTYEQY
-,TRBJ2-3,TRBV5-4,ASSTRLGGASDTQY
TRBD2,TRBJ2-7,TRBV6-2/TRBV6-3,ASSYSGTSGYEQY
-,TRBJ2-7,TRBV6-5,ASSYSRDYEQY
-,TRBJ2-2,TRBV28,ASSLAGANTGELF
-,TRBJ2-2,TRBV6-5,ASSRGEGELF
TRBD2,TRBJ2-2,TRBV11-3,ASSLGTSGNPNTGELF
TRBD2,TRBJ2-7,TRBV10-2,ASGGVDEAYEQY
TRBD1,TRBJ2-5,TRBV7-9,ASSKTGGAETQY
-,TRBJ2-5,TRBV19,ASSEGGGQETQY
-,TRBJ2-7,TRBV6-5,ASGRGYDYEQY
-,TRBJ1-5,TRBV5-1,ASSLAPGLDQPQH
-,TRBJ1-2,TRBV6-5,ASSSNRVYT
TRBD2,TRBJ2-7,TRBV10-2,ASSVGSGNNEQY
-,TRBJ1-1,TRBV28,ASRYSGSPPPEAF
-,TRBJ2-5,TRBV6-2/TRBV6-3,ASSPSFRETQY
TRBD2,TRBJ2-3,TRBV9,ASSADLGGADTQY
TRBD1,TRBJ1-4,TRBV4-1,ASSLSGTGNEKLF
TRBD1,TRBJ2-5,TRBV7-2,ASSPDRLLETQY
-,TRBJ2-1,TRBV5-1,ASTRGEVYNEQF
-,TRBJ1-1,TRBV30,AVVRGMNTEAF
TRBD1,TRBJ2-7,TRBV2,ASSGQVRDRGGYEQY
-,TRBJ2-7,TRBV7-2,ASSLVGLNLGEQY
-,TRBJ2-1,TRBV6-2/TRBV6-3,ASSYSNVLDRKF
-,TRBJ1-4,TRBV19,ASSLRTATNEKLF
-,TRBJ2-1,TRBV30,ASPTGLANNEQF
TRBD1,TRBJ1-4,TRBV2,ASSESGGQGGKLF
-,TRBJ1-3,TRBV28,ASSFSGKRSIY
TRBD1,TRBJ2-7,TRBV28,ASSLGRTGGSEQY
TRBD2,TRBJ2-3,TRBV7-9,AIRRMGTSPPDTQY
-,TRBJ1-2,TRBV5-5,ASTLRVSSLGVPT
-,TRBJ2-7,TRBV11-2,ASSFHGYEQY
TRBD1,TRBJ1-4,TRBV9,ASSATSGGGTNEKLF
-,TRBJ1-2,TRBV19,ASSTLSLSTNYGYT
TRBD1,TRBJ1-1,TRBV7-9,ASSSQQGANTEAF
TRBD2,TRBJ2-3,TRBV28,ASSTIAGGPDTQY
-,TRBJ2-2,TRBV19,ASSTSTGELF
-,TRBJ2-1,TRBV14,ASQGGGHKF
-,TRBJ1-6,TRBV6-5,ASRGRMTYNSPLH
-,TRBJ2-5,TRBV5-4,ASSLGGEETQY
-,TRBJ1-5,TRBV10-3,AIKGTSDQPQH
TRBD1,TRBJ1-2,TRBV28,ASRPPGQGAGGYT